This record looks at one T cell receptor (beta chain) sequence and its context. TCRdb re-called the RT-PCR reads through MiXCR, storing one row per CDR3 protein. This table has about 160,000 distinct CDR3 sequences, nearly 25% appearing once. The data stem from a study of patients and donors after allogeneic stem cell transplantation. The germline gives CDR1 PRHDT, CDR2 FYEKMQ (reference sequence). V lost 0 bases to trimming and J lost 5 bases, with 17 bases between them. The CDR3 contains 17 residues. The sequenced sample was blood, either unsorted or a sorted T cell fraction (not recorded which). The rearrangement links TRBV13 to TRBJ2-1, with D maybe TRBD2 (6 bases). This sequence was found in a human donor who was either an allogeneic HSCT recipient or a stem cell or donor lymphocyte infusion donor (not recorded which). It is not recorded whose cells these are; they may come from a transplant donor. CDR3 coding DNA: TGTGCCAGCAGCTTAGGACTGTGGGGGGACGGAGACAATGAGCAGTTCTTC. It translates to CASSLGLWGDGDNEQFF.